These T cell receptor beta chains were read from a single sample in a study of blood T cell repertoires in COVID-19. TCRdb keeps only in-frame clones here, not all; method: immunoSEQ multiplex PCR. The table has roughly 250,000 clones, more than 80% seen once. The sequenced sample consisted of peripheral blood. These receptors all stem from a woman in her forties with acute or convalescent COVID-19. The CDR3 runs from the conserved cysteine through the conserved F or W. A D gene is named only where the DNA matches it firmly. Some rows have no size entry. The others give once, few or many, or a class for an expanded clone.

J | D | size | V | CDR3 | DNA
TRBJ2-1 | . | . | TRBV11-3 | CASSSYQCPYNEQFF | TGTGCCAGCAGCTCGTACCAGTGCCCCTACAATGAGCAGTTCTTC
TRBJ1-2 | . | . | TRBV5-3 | CARSSLPNYGYTF | TGTGCCAGAAGCTCACTACCTAACTATGGCTACACCTTC
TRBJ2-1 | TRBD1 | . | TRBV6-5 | CASGTVPPTEQFF | TGTGCCAGCGGGACAGTTCCACCCACTGAGCAGTTCTTC
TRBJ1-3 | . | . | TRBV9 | CASSAGTPGNTIYF | TGTGCCAGCAGCGCCGGGACACCTGGAAACACCATATATTTT
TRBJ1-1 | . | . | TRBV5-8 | CASSPRTGNTEAFF | TGTGCCAGCAGCCCTCGAACGGGGAACACTGAAGCTTTCTTT
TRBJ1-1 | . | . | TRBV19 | CASQQLNKAFF | TGTGCCAGCCAACAGCTGAACAAAGCTTTCTTT
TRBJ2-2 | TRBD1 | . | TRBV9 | CASSGQGGTGELFF | TGTGCCAGCAGCGGACAGGGGGGAACCGGGGAGCTGTTTTTT
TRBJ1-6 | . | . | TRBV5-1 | CASSLRGQQSLNNSPLHF | TGCGCCAGCAGCTTGCGCGGGCAGCAAAGCCTCAATAATTCACCCCTCCACTTT
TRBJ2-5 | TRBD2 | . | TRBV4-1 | CASSQGAGERQETQYF | TGCGCCAGCAGCCAAGGGGCGGGAGAGAGGCAAGAGACCCAGTACTTC
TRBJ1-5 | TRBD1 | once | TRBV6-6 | CASSTRGPTDQPQHF | TGTGCCAGCAGCACCAGGGGGCCGACGGATCAGCCCCAGCATTTT
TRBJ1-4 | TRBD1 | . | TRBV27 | CASSPGNRGLTNEKLFF | TGTGCCAGCAGTCCCGGAAACAGGGGTTTGACTAATGAAAAACTGTTTTTT
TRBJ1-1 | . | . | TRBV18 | CASSPTTHSDTEAFF | TGTGCCAGCTCACCTACCACCCACAGTGACACTGAAGCTTTCTTT
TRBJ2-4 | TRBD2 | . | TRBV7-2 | CASSREGLAGGRNIQYF | TGTGCCAGCAGCAGAGAGGGACTAGCGGGGGGGCGAAACATTCAGTACTTC
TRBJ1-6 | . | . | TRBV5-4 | CASSLGHPSSYNSPLHF | TGTGCCAGCAGTTTAGGACATCCAAGCTCCTATAATTCACCCCTCCACTTT
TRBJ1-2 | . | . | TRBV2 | CASSELNSRYGYTF | TGTGCCAGCAGTGAATTGAACTCTCGGTATGGCTACACCTTC
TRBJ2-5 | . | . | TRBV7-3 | CASSWGSGQGQETQYF | TGTGCCAGCAGCTGGGGGTCCGGGCAGGGGCAAGAGACCCAGTACTTC
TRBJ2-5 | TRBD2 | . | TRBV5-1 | CASSSRLAGGPETQYF | TGCGCCAGCAGCTCAAGACTAGCGGGGGGGCCCGAGACCCAGTACTTC
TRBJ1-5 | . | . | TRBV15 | CATSRDVGARHQPQHF | TGTGCCACCAGCAGAGATGTTGGGGCCAGGCATCAGCCCCAGCATTTT
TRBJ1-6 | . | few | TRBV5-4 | CASSLRRGGSPLHF | TGTGCCAGCAGCTTGCGCAGGGGCGGTTCACCCCTCCACTTT
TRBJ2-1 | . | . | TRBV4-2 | CASSPYGERNEQFF | TGTGCCAGCAGCCCATACGGGGAGCGCAATGAGCAGTTCTTC
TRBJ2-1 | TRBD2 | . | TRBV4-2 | CASSPTSGSYNEQFF | TGTGCCAGCAGCCCGACTAGCGGCTCCTACAATGAGCAGTTCTTC
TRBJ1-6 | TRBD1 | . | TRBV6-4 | CASGQGENSPLHF | TGTGCCAGCGGACAGGGAGAAAATTCACCCCTCCACTTT
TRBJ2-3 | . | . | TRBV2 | CASSSLYTDTQYF | TGTGCCAGCAGTTCACTATACACAGATACGCAGTATTTT
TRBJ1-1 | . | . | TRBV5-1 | CASSRRRGDTEAFF | TGCGCCAGCAGCAGACGCCGGGGGGACACTGAAGCTTTCTTT
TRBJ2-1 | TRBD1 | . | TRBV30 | CAWSAQTGEQFF | TGTGCCTGGAGTGCCCAGACAGGGGAGCAGTTCTTC
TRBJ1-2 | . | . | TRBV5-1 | CASSPSPSVGYTF | TGCGCCAGCAGCCCCTCTCCCAGTGTTGGCTACACCTTC
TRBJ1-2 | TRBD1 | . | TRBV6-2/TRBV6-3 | CASSWDRANYGYTF | TGTGCCAGCAGTTGGGACAGAGCTAACTATGGCTACACCTTC
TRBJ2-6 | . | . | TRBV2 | CASSTDRISGANVLTF | TGTGCCAGCAGTACCGACAGAATCTCTGGGGCCAACGTCCTGACTTTC